The 9 T cell receptor beta chains in this list originate from one sample, sequenced in a study of CD8+CD57+ T cells in acquired aplastic anemia. The TCR beta profiling, which covered VDJ combination and CDR3 sequence, was carried out using genomic DNA as the template. TCRdb fed the reads into MiXCR, producing one record per CDR3 protein. This sample yields approximately 190,000 distinct CDR3 sequences, of which 64% are seen a single time; 35% to 55% belongs to the top ten. The sequenced sample was sorted CD4+, CD8+, or CD8+CD57+ T cells (not recorded which) from PBMCs. These receptor sequences come from a human donor with severe aplastic anemia or a healthy control (not recorded which).

This clonotype was counted ten times or more. The chain employs TRBV24-1 and TRBJ2-3; no clear D gene. Germline CDR1 and CDR2: KGHDR and SFDVKD. Deletions cut 1 base from V and 2 bases from J, with 0 bases between. This CDR3 is 12 amino acids long. The CDR3 region has the DNA TGTGCCACCAGTGATTTCACAGATACGCAGTATTTT. It yields the protein CATSDFTDTQYF.

There are a few counts of this clonotype. The chain couples TRBV5-1 to TRBJ2-3; D remains ambiguous. With 5 bases removed from V and 5 bases from J, the gap between germline ends came to 9 bases. This CDR3 comprises 12 residues. The V gene's germline CDR1 is SGHRS and CDR2 YFSETQ. The CDR3 nucleotides are TGCGCCAGCAGACCGGACGGAGATACGCAGTATTTT. Protein sequence: CASRPDGDTQYF.

This chain uses TRBV7-9 with TRBJ2-1, with TRBD2 identical over 12 bases. The CDR3 is 15 amino acids. V gave up 4 bases and J gave up 7 bases; unmatched junction bases: 5. Germline V gene sequence: CDR1 SEHNR, CDR2 FQNEAQ (reference sequence). CDR3 sequence: CASSWLAGGRNEQFF. CDR3 bases: TGTGCCAGCAGCTGGCTAGCGGGGGGGCGTAATGAGCAGTTCTTC.

The gene calls are TRBV24-1 and TRBJ1-6; D unclear. CDR3 length: 15 residues. Germline CDR1 is KGHDR and CDR2 is SFDVKD. The germline V and J ends were trimmed by 4 bases and 5 bases, with 11 bases remaining between them. The chain's CDR3 is CATSDGTRDNSPLHF. DNA for the CDR3: TGTGCCACCAGTGACGGTACACGCGATAATTCACCCCTCCACTTT.

This clonotype was seen more than once but under ten times. The chain combines TRBV5-8 with TRBJ2-5, with 8 bases that match TRBD1. CDR1 and CDR2 (germline): SGHTS, YDEGEE. This CDR3 has 14 residues. The V and J ends lost 4 bases and 3 bases, in that order; junction bases with no gene match: 5. The CDR3 protein is CASSPQGGEETQYF. The CDR3 DNA reads as TGTGCCAGCAGCCCACAGGGGGGTGAAGAGACCCAGTACTTC.

In nucleotides, the CDR3 is TGCGCCAGCAGCTGGGAGGGGGCCTACGAGCAGTACTTC. Encoded protein: CASSWEGAYEQYF. The chain joins TRBV5-1 to TRBJ2-7, with a possible D match to TRBD2 (7 bases). The CDR3 is made up of 13 amino acids. V was trimmed by 3 bases and J by 2 bases, leaving 9 bases between them. Per germline, CDR1 SGHRS and CDR2 YFSETQ.

The rearrangement links TRBV7-9 to TRBJ2-1, with TRBD1 matching 9 bases. J lost 2 bases, V lost 3 bases, and 5 bases had no gene match. Per germline, CDR1 SEHNR and CDR2 FQNEAQ (reference sequence). The CDR3 sequence is 16 residues long. The CDR3 loop is CASSFPGTGPYNEQFF. The CDR3 DNA reads TGTGCCAGCAGCTTCCCCGGGACAGGGCCCTACAATGAGCAGTTCTTC.

This clonotype was counted once. The V gene is TRBV7-9, the J gene TRBJ1-5; TRBD1 matches at 9 bases. V shed 5 bases and J 5 bases; nucleotides not matched to a gene: 16. CDR3 size: 18 residues. The germline V gene encodes CDR1 SEHNR and CDR2 FQNEAQ (reference sequence). The CDR3 loop is CASSHGQGSSWSDQPQHF. The DNA for the CDR3 is TGTGCCAGCAGCCACGGACAGGGGAGTTCGTGGTCCGATCAGCCCCAGCATTTT. Using reference TRBV7-9 and TRBJ1-5 for the parts outside the CDR3, the full variable domain is DTGVSQNPRHKITKRGQNVTFRCDPISEHNRLYWYRQTLGQGPEFLTYFQNEAQLEKSRLLSDRFSAERPKGSFSTLEIQRTEQGDSAMYLCASSHGQGSSWSDQPQHFGDGTRLSIL.

A note on this clonotype: Sequence at one end of the junction differs from germline and may be a read error. The chain uses TRBV3-1 and TRBJ2-7; D gene ambiguous. Germline CDR1 LGHDT, CDR2 YNNKEL (reference sequence). The CDR3 has 14 amino acids. The CDR3 DNA sequence: TGCGCCAGCAGTGAAGAGACAACCTCCTACGAGCAGTACTTC. Amino acid sequence: CASSEETTSYEQYF.